The sequence of this T cell receptor (beta chain) was determined in a study of metastatic and nonmetastatic thyroid tumors. Study information: Both malignant and benign thyroid patients supplied peripheral blood and tumor or nodule tissue samples, across which the repertoires of these patients were then compared. Study-level results: For both blood and tumor, malignant thyroid tumors reportedly showed significantly higher TCR beta diversity than benign nodules did.

The V and J ends lost 2 bases and 0 bases, in that order; junction bases with no gene match: 4. Germline V gene lookup returns CDR1 WNHNN and CDR2 SYGVQD (reference sequence). The CDR3 loop spans 16 amino acids. Notes on this clone: The antigen is not known.

Authors' processing steps: To classify distant metastasis in papillary thyroid cancer, a model was built from CDR3 differences across clinicopathological groups. TCRdb re-processed the PCR reads through MiXCR. These V and J calls are TCRdb output, not the study's own analysis. The sample has more than 25,000 clones, under 14% seen once. Nobody among the patients had been given any treatment before thyroid surgery. This TCR was sampled from a female donor with papillary thyroid cancer or a benign thyroid nodule (not recorded which). Some clones in this sample may be carry-over from other donors' samples. The sample taken for sequencing was blood. The rearrangement links TRBV10-1 to TRBJ2-5; 9 bases match TRBD2. CDR3 in amino acids: CASSERASGDQETQYF. In nucleotides, the CDR3 is TGCGCCAGCAGTGAGCGCGCTAGCGGGGACCAAGAGACCCAGTACTTC.